This T cell receptor (beta chain) comes out of a study of T cells in Graves' hyperthyroidism and ophthalmopathy. V dropped 8 bases and J dropped 4 bases, with 17 bases sitting between them. Looked up from germline, CDR1 is MNHNS and CDR2 is SASEGT. The CDR3 has 14 residues. What was amplified from RNA transcripts were TCR beta CDR3 regions. The primer set for the first-round RT-PCR of the TCR CDR3 was HTBI. TCRdb redid the calling of the multiplex PCR reads with MiXCR, one entry per CDR3 protein. The table includes about 360,000 distinct CDR3 sequences, approximately 13% detected once. This clonotype has only a few counts.

The receptor was derived from a woman aged 18 to 35 with Graves' hyperthyroidism. The chain couples TRBV6-1 to TRBJ1-2; D unclear. Sequencing was carried out using blood. CDR3 sequence: CASCPPVRSYGYTF. The CDR3 nucleotides read TGTGCCAGCTGCCCCCCAGTGAGGAGCTATGGCTACACCTTC.